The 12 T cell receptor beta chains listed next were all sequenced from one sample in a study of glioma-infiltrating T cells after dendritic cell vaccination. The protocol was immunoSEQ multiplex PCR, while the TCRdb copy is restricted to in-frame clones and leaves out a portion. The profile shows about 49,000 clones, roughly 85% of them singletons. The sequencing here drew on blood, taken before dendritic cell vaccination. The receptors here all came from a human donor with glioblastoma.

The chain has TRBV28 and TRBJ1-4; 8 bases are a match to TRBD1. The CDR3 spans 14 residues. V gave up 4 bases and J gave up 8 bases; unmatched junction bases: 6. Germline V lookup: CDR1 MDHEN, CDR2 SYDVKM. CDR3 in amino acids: CASSSGGRYEKLFF. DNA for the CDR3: TGTGCCAGCAGTTCAGGGGGCCGGTACGAAAAACTGTTTTTT.

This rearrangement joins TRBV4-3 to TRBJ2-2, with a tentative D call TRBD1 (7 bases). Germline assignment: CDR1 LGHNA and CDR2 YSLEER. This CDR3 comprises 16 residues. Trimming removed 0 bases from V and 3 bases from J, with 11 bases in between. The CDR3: CASSQDPRGDTGELFF. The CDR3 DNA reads TGCGCCAGCAGCCAAGATCCCAGGGGGGACACCGGGGAGCTGTTTTTT.

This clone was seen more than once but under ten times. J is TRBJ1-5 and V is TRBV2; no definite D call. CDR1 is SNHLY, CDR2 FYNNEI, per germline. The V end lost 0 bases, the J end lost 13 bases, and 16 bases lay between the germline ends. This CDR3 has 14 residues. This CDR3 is CASSEAMASGVQHF. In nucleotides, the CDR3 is TGTGCCAGCAGTGAAGCCATGGCCTCCGGAGTACAGCATTTT.

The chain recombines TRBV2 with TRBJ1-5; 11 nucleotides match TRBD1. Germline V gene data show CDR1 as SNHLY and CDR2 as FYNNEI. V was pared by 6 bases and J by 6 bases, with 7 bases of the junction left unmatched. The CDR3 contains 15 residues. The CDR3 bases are TGTGCCAGCAGCAGGGACAGGGGGACGCGTCAGCCCCAGCATTTT. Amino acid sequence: CASSRDRGTRQPQHF. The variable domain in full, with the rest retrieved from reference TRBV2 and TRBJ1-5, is EPEVTQTPSHQVTQMGQEVILRCVPISNHLYFYWYRQILGQKVEFLVSFYNNEISEKSEIFDDQFSVERPDGSNFTLKIRSTKLEDSAMYFCASSRDRGTRQPQHFGDGTRLSIL.

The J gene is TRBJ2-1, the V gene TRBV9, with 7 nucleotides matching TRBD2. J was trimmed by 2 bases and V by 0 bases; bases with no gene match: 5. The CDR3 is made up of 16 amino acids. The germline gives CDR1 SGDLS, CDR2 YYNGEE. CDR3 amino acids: CASSVESLAAYNEQFF. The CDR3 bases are TGTGCCAGCAGCGTAGAAAGCCTAGCGGCCTACAATGAGCAGTTCTTC.

In DNA form, the CDR3 reads TGTGCCAGCAGCTTAAATTCAGCGGGAATCACCGGGGAGCTGTTTTTT. Protein sequence: CASSLNSAGITGELFF. V is TRBV7-3 and J is TRBJ2-2, with 7 bases matching TRBD2. CDR1 and CDR2 (germline): SGHTA, FQGTGA. This CDR3 comprises 16 residues. The junction had 6 bases not matched to a gene; V was cut back by 1 base and J by 4 bases.

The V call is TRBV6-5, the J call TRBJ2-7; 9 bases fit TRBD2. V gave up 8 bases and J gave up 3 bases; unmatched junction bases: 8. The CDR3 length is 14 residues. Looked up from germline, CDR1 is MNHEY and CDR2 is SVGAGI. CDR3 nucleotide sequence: TGTGCCAGCCTTGCGGGGGGGTCCAACTACGAGCAGTACTTC. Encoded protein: CASLAGGSNYEQYF.

CDR3 bases: TGCGCCAGTGGGAGGGGGTTCACTGAAGCTTTCTTT. Encoded protein: CASGRGFTEAFF. The chain carries TRBV10-2 and TRBJ1-1, with D maybe TRBD1 (6 bases). The CDR3 extends over 12 amino acids. Germline V gene sequence: CDR1 WSHSY, CDR2 SAAADI. V was clipped by 9 bases and J by 4 bases, with 12 bases between them.

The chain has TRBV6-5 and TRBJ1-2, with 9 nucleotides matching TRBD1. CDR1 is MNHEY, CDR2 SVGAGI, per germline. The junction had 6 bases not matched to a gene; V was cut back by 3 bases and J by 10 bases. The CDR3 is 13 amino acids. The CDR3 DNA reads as TGTGCCAGCAGTTATCGGGACAGGGAGGCCTACACCTTC. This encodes CASSYRDREAYTF.

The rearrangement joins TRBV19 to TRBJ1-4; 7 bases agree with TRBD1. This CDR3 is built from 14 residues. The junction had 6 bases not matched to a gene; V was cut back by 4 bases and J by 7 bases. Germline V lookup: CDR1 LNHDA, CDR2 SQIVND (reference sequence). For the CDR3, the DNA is TGTGCCAGTAGTAAAGGGGGCTGGGGTGAAAAACTGTTTTTT. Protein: CASSKGGWGEKLFF. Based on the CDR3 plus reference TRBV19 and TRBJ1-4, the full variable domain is DGGITQSPKYLFRKEGQNVTLSCEQNLNHDAMYWYRQDPGQGLRLIYYSQIVNDFQKGDIAEGYSVSREKKESFPLTVTSAQKNPTAFYLCASSKGGWGEKLFFGSGTQLSVL.

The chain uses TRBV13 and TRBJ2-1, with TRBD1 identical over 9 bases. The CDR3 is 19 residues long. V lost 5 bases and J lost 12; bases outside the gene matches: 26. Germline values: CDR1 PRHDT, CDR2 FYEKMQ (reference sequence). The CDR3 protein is CASSQGQGTSWLRERLQFF. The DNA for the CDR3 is TGTGCCAGCAGCCAAGGACAGGGGACCTCCTGGCTGCGGGAGAGGTTGCAGTTCTTC. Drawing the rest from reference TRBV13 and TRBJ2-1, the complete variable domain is AAGVIQSPRHLIKEKRETATLKCYPIPRHDTVYWYQQGPGQDPQFLISFYEKMQSDKGSIPDRFSAQQFSDYHSELNMSSLELGDSALYFCASSQGQGTSWLRERLQFFGPGTRLTVL.

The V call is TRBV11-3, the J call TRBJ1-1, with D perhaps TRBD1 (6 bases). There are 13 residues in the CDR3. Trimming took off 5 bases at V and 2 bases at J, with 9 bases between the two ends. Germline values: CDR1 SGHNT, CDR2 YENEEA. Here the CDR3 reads CASSRDINTEAFF. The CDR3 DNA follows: TGTGCCAGCAGCCGGGACATCAACACTGAAGCTTTCTTT.